This TCR beta chain appears in the sequencing data of a study of CD8 T cells in ankylosing spondylitis. Study-wide points: Reportedly, significant enrichment of disease-linked clones occurred in matched ankylosing spondylitis synovial fluid. Characteristic of ankylosing spondylitis blood, it appeared, was a TCR beta motif comprising several highly homologous variants. Disease-linked clones bore a CD8+ phenotype, appearing relatively rarely in peripheral blood. Some motif variants had been reported before (in reactive arthritis synovial fluid and blood).

TCRdb ran MiXCR on the 5' RACE reads and lists one entry per CDR3 protein. The data contain about 450,000 distinct CDR3 sequences, roughly 26% of them singletons. In regard to this clonotype: Its antigen is unidentified.

Trimming removed 4 bases at V and 4 bases at J, with 17 bases between. Per the germline V gene, CDR1 is LGHDT and CDR2 is YNNKEL (reference sequence). This CDR3 has 15 residues. The rearrangement uses TRBV3-1 and TRBJ2-7; D possibly matches TRBD1 or TRBD2 (5 bases each). The source material was blood, either unsorted or a sorted T cell fraction (not recorded which). This clonotype originated in a male donor with ankylosing spondylitis. The CDR3 DNA reads TGTGCCAGCAGCCCCCCTTCAGGGACGCGGTACGAGCAGTACTTC. This encodes CASSPPSGTRYEQYF.